This TCR beta chain derives from a study of graft-versus-host responses after intestinal transplantation. Study details: Recipients underwent multivisceral, liver-intestinal, or isolated intestinal transplants. General study points: Early post-transplant falls in HvG clones accompanied the peak levels of circulating GvH clones. Present in recipient marrow, GvH clones included some that appeared first in ileum or blood.

A remark on this clone: Its antigen is currently unknown.

With 10 bases removed from V and 3 bases from J, the gap between germline ends came to 19 bases. The CDR3 spans 14 residues. Germline V gene lookup returns CDR1 MNHNY and CDR2 SVGAGI (reference sequence). Intraepithelial and lamina propria lymphocytes were isolated from graft specimens. The table came from immunoSEQ multiplex PCR; TCRdb's copy has only in-frame clones and leaves some out. The sample shows more than 4,000 clones, around 86% of them seen only once. The chain is built from TRBV6-6 and TRBJ2-7; D is ambiguous. The sample here was ileum tissue, taken 156 days after intestinal transplant. The clonotype comes from a human patient who received an intestinal transplant, so some T cells may come from the graft donor. CDR3 loop: CATMGSHADYEQYF. CDR3 nucleotides: TGTGCCACCATGGGTAGTCACGCTGACTACGAGCAGTACTTC.